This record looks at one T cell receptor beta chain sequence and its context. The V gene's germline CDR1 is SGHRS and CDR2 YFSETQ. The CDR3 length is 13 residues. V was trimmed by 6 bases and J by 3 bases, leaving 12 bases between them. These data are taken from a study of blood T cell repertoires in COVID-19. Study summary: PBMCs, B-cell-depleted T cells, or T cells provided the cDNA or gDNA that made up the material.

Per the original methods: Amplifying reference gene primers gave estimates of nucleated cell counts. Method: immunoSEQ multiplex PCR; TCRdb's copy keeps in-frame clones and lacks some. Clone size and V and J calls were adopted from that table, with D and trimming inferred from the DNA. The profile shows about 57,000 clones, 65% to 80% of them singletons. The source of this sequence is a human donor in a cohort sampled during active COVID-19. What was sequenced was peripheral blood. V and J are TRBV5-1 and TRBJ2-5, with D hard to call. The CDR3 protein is CASTPGPKETQYF. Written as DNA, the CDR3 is TGCGCCAGCACCCCTGGGCCAAAAGAGACCCAGTACTTC.